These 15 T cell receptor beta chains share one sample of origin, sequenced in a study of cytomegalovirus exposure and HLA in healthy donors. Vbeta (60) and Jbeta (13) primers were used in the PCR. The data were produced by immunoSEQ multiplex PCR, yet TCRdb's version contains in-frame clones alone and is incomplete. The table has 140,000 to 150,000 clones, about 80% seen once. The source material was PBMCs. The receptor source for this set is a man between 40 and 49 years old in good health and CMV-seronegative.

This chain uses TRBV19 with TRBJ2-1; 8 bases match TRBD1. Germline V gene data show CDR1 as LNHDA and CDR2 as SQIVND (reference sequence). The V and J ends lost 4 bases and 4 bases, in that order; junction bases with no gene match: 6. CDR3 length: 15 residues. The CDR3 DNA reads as TGTGCCAGTAGTAGTGGAGGACAGGGTTACAATGAGCAGTTCTTC. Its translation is CASSSGGQGYNEQFF.

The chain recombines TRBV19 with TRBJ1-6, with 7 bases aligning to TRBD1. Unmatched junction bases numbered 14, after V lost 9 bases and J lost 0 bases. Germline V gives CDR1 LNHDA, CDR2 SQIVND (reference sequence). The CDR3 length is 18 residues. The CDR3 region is CASQNNPTGFSYNSPLHF. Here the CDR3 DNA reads TGTGCCAGCCAGAATAACCCGACAGGGTTCTCCTATAATTCACCCCTCCACTTT. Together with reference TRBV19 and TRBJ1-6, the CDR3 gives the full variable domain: DGGITQSPKYLFRKEGQNVTLSCEQNLNHDAMYWYRQDPGQGLRLIYYSQIVNDFQKGDIAEGYSVSREKKESFPLTVTSAQKNPTAFYLCASQNNPTGFSYNSPLHFGNGTRLTVT.

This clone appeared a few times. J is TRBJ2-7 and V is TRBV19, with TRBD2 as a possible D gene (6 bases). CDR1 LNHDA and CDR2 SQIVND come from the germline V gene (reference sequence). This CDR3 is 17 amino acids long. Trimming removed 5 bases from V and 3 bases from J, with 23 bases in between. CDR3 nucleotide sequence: TGTGCCAGTAGTCCTCGTGGGGGAAAAGCGGGTAACTACGAGCAGTACTTC. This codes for CASSPRGGKAGNYEQYF.

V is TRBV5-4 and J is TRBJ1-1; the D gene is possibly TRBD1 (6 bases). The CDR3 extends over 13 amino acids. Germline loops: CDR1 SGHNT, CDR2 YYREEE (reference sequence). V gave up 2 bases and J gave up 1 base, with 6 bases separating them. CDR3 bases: TGTGCCAGCAGCTTACAGGGGAACACTGAAGCTTTCTTT. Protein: CASSLQGNTEAFF.

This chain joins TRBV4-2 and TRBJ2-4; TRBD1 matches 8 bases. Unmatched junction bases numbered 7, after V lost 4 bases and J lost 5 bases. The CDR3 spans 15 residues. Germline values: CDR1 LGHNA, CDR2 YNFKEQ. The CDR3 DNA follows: TGTGCCAGCAGCCGATGGACAGGGAAGGAAAACATTCAGTACTTC. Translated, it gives CASSRWTGKENIQYF.

The CDR3 bases are TGTGCCAGCAGTACCCGCCCCTCGGGGACCCAGTACTTC. Protein: CASSTRPSGTQYF. The chain has TRBV2 and TRBJ2-5; D not certain. Germline V lookup: CDR1 SNHLY, CDR2 FYNNEI. The CDR3 is 13 amino acids. Trimming left V 5 bases short and J 7 bases short, with 14 bases between.

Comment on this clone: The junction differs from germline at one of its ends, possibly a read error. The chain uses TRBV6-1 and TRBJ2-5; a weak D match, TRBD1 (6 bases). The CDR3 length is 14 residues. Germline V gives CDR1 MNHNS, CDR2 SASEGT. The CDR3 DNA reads TGTGCCAACAGTATCGGACAGAACCAAGAGACCCAGTACTTC. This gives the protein CANSIGQNQETQYF.

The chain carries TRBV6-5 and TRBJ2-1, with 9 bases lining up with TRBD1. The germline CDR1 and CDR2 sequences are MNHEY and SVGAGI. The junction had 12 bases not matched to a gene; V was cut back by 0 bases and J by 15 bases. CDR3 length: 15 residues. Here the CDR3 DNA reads TGTGCCAGCAGTTACTCTAACCCTGGACAGGGGAGTTGGTTCTTC. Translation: CASSYSNPGQGSWFF.

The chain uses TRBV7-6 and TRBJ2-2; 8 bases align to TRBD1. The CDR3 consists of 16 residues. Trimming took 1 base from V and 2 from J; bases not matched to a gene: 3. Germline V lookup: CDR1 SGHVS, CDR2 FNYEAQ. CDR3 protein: CASSLGQGLNTGELFF. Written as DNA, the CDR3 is TGTGCCAGCAGCTTAGGACAGGGGCTAAACACCGGGGAGCTGTTTTTT.

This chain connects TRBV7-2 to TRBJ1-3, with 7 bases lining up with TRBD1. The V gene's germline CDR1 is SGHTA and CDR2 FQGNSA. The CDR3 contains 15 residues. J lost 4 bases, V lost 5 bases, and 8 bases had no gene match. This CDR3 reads CASSGKQGSGNTIYF. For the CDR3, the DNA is TGTGCCAGCAGCGGAAAACAGGGGTCAGGAAACACCATATATTTT. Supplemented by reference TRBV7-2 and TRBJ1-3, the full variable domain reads GAGVSQSPSNKVTEKGKDVELRCDPISGHTALYWYRQSLGQGLEFLIYFQGNSAPDKSGLPSDRFSAERTGGSVSTLTIQRTQQEDSAVYLCASSGKQGSGNTIYFGEGSWLTVV.

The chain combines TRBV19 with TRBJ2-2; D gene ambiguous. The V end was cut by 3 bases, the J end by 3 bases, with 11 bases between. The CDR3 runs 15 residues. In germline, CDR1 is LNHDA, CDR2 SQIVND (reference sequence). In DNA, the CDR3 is TGTGCCAGTAGTATCAGGCGTACGGACACCGGGGAGCTGTTTTTT. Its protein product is CASSIRRTDTGELFF. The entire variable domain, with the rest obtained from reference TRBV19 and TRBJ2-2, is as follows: DGGITQSPKYLFRKEGQNVTLSCEQNLNHDAMYWYRQDPGQGLRLIYYSQIVNDFQKGDIAEGYSVSREKKESFPLTVTSAQKNPTAFYLCASSIRRTDTGELFFGEGSRLTVL.

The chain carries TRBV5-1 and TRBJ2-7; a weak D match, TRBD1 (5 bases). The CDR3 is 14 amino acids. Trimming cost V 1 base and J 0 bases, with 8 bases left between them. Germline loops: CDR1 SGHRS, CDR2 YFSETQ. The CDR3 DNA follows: TGCGCCAGCAGCTTGCAGGGTAGCTCCTACGAGCAGTACTTC. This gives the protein CASSLQGSSYEQYF.

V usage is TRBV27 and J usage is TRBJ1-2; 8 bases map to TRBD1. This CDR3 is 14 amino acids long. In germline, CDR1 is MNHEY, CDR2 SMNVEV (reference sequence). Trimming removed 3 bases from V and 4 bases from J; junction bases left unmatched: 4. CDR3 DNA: TGTGCCAGCAGTTTCTCGACAGGGGCCTATGGCTACACCTTC. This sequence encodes CASSFSTGAYGYTF.

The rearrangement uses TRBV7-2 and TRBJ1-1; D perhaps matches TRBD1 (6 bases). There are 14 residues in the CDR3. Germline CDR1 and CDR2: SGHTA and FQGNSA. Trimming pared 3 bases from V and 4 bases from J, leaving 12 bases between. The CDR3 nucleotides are TGTGCCAGCAGCTTGCTCCTGGGGGCCACTGAAGCTTTCTTT. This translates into CASSLLLGATEAFF. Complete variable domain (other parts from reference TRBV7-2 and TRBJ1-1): GAGVSQSPSNKVTEKGKDVELRCDPISGHTALYWYRQSLGQGLEFLIYFQGNSAPDKSGLPSDRFSAERTGGSVSTLTIQRTQQEDSAVYLCASSLLLGATEAFFGQGTRLTVV.

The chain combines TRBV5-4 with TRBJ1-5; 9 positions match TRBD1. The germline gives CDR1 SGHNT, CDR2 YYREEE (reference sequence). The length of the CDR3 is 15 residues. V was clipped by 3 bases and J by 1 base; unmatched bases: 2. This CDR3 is CASSSGQGSNQPQHF. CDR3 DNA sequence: TGTGCCAGCAGCTCCGGACAGGGGAGCAATCAGCCCCAGCATTTT.